A single sample is the source of the 13 T cell receptor beta chains below, sequenced in a study of cytomegalovirus exposure and HLA in healthy donors. Method: immunoSEQ multiplex PCR; TCRdb's copy keeps in-frame clones and lacks some. The repertoire consists of fewer than 250,000 clones, with about 86% occurring once and the leading ten covering 2.6%. Material: PBMCs. The receptors come from a man aged 18 to 29 in good health and CMV-seronegative.

V is TRBV15 and J is TRBJ2-3; D gene ambiguous. The V gene lost 3 bases and the J gene lost 2 bases, with 9 bases spanning the gap. This CDR3 has 14 residues. Per germline, CDR1 LNHNV and CDR2 YYDKDF (reference sequence). The CDR3 region has the DNA TGTGCCACCAGCAGGACTGCCTACACAGATACGCAGTATTTT. Amino acids: CATSRTAYTDTQYF.

This clone was observed once. The J gene is TRBJ2-5, the V gene TRBV5-1; the match to TRBD2 covers 10 bases. The ends lost 0 bases at V and 4 bases at J; junction bases unmatched: 3. The CDR3 loop spans 15 amino acids. The germline V gene encodes CDR1 SGHRS and CDR2 YFSETQ. CDR3 DNA sequence: TGCGCCAGCAGCTTGGGAGGGACTAGCGTAGAGACCCAGTACTTC. This codes for CASSLGGTSVETQYF.

In DNA, the CDR3 is TGCGCCAGCAGCCAAGGGGCTAGCGGGGCATCCTACGAGCAGTACTTC. Translation gives CASSQGASGASYEQYF. The chain combines TRBV4-1 with TRBJ2-7; the match to TRBD2 covers 9 bases. Germline V gives CDR1 MGHRA, CDR2 YSYEKL. J gave up 1 base and V 1 base, and 5 bases lay outside the gene matches. The CDR3 sequence is 16 residues long.

The V and J genes are TRBV5-1 and TRBJ2-3, with TRBD2 matching 7 bases. CDR3 length equals 16 residues. Germline V gene lookup returns CDR1 SGHRS and CDR2 YFSETQ. Unmatched junction bases numbered 4, after V lost 0 bases and J lost 0 bases. The CDR3 DNA reads as TGCGCCAGCAGCTTGGGCCTAGCGGCAAGCACAGATACGCAGTATTTT. This sequence encodes CASSLGLAASTDTQYF.

V and J are TRBV28 and TRBJ2-2; the match to TRBD1 covers 7 bases. The J segment lost 0 bases and the V segment lost 5 bases, leaving 6 bases of the junction unmatched. CDR3 length equals 16 residues. The germline V gene encodes CDR1 MDHEN and CDR2 SYDVKM. CDR3 in amino acids: CASSPDRPPNTGELFF. The CDR3 nucleotides read TGTGCCAGCAGTCCGGACAGGCCACCGAACACCGGGGAGCTGTTTTTT.

The chain is built from TRBV30 and TRBJ1-1, with D unresolved. Germline V CDR1 and CDR2: GTSNPN, SVGIG (reference sequence). There are 13 residues in the CDR3. Deletions cut 2 bases from V and 1 base from J, with 8 bases between. DNA for the CDR3: TGTGCCTGGAGTTGGAGGAGGAACACTGAAGCTTTCTTT. Amino acids: CAWSWRRNTEAFF.

The sample holds a few counts of this clone. The chain joins TRBV5-1 to TRBJ2-7, with D possibly being TRBD1 (5 bases). V was clipped by 2 bases and J by 2 bases, with 8 bases between them. This CDR3 is 13 amino acids long. Germline V gene data show CDR1 as SGHRS and CDR2 as YFSETQ. In DNA form, the CDR3 reads TGCGCCAGCAGCTTTGACAGCCCCTACGAGCAGTACTTC. Translating it yields CASSFDSPYEQYF.

This clone showed up just a few times. The J gene is TRBJ1-2, the V gene TRBV2; D uncertain. CDR1 is SNHLY and CDR2 is FYNNEI in the germline V gene. The CDR3 length is 13 residues. Between the trimmed V and J ends, which lost 3 bases and 9 bases, there was a span of 14 bases. CDR3 DNA sequence: TGTGCCAGCAGTGACAGGCGGGGTAAGAGCTACACCTTC. It encodes CASSDRRGKSYTF.

This chain links TRBV7-9 with TRBJ2-7; possibly TRBD1 for D (5 bases). This CDR3 region has 13 residues. CDR1 is SEHNR and CDR2 is FQNEAQ in the germline V gene (reference sequence). The germline V and J ends were trimmed by 5 bases and 2 bases, with 10 bases remaining between them. Here the CDR3 DNA reads TGTGCCAGCAGCCCCAGGGTCCCCTACGAGCAGTACTTC. Protein product: CASSPRVPYEQYF.

The CDR3: CASTGDGNTEAFF. In DNA form, the CDR3 reads TGTGCCAGCACAGGCGACGGGAACACTGAAGCTTTCTTT. The chain couples TRBV2 to TRBJ1-1; D call uncertain. Germline lookup yields CDR1 SNHLY and CDR2 FYNNEI. The CDR3 consists of 13 residues. The V end lost 7 bases, the J end lost 1 base, and 10 bases lay between the germline ends. Drawing the rest from reference TRBV2 and TRBJ1-1, the complete variable domain is EPEVTQTPSHQVTQMGQEVILRCVPISNHLYFYWYRQILGQKVEFLVSFYNNEISEKSEIFDDQFSVERPDGSNFTLKIRSTKLEDSAMYFCASTGDGNTEAFFGQGTRLTVV.

J is TRBJ1-2 and V is TRBV14; 8 positions agree with TRBD1. The CDR3 is 14 amino acids. Per the germline V gene, CDR1 is SGHDN and CDR2 is FVKESK. The V gene end was trimmed by 5 bases and the J gene end by 2 bases; junction bases not matched to a gene: 4. The CDR3 protein is CASSDQGANYGYTF. The CDR3 bases are TGTGCCAGCAGCGACCAGGGGGCGAACTATGGCTACACCTTC.

Notes on this clone: One end of the junction fails to match germline, which may point to a read error. The chain combines TRBV29-1 with TRBJ2-5; D is possibly TRBD2 (7 bases). The CDR3 is 15 residues long. The germline CDR1 and CDR2 sequences are SQVTM and ANQGSEA. The CDR3 is CGVGGAGFFTETQYF. The CDR3 region has the DNA TGCGGCGTGGGGGGGGCCGGGTTTTTTACAGAGACCCAGTACTTC.

The chain links TRBV7-2 to TRBJ2-7; perhaps TRBD2 as D (5 bases). In germline, CDR1 is SGHTA, CDR2 FQGNSA. Trimming shortened V by 4 bases and J by 5 bases, and 15 bases separated the two germline ends. The CDR3 runs to 14 residues. The CDR3 is CASSSPGIYNEQYF. For the CDR3, the DNA is TGTGCCAGCAGCTCGCCCGGGATCTACAACGAGCAGTACTTC.